These 28 T cell receptor beta chains share one sample of origin, sequenced in a study of response to subunit inactivated influenza vaccine. A single record per CDR3 protein comes from TCRdb applying MiXCR to the RT-PCR reads. The sample has about 170,000 distinct CDR3 sequences, 9.5% to 15% seen once; the top ten hold less than 30%. These records were also assigned to another study, of T cells expressing NK-cell markers. Per that study: The cDNA for TCR beta came from 5'RACE template switching with UMIs.

The sequences come from CD8+ T cells sorted from PBMCs, collected roughly 12 days after vaccination. The receptors were gathered from a man aged 50 to 60 who received an inactivated influenza vaccine.

This chain joins TRBV7-8 and TRBJ2-7; no clear D. CDR1 is SGHVS, CDR2 FQNEAQ, per germline. V lost 2 bases and J lost 6, with 5 bases in between. This CDR3 is 11 amino acids long. Here the CDR3 DNA reads TGTGCCAGCAGCTTACGTCTCGAGCAGTACTTC. Translating it yields CASSLRLEQYF. The entire variable domain, with the rest obtained from reference TRBV7-8 and TRBJ2-7, is as follows: GAGVSQSPRYKVAKRGQDVALRCDPISGHVSLFWYQQALGQGPEFLTYFQNEAQLDKSGLPSDRFFAERPEGSVSTLKIQRTQQEDSAVYLCASSLRLEQYFGPGTRLTVT.

The V gene is TRBV27, the J gene TRBJ2-7; D call uncertain. Germline loops: CDR1 MNHEY, CDR2 SMNVEV (reference sequence). CDR3 length: 15 amino acids. Trimming cost V 6 bases and J 2 bases, with 17 bases left between them. CDR3 nucleotides: TGTGCCAGCAGGTCGACTCCGGCGGTAACCTACGAGCAGTACTTC. It yields the protein CASRSTPAVTYEQYF.

In its sample, this clonotype was seen a few times. The chain uses TRBV27 and TRBJ2-2; 9 bases are a match to TRBD2. Unmatched junction bases numbered 12, after V lost 8 bases and J lost 2 bases. CDR1 and CDR2 from the germline V gene are MNHEY and SMNVEV (reference sequence). There are 17 residues in the CDR3. DNA of the CDR3: TGTGCCAGCGGGTTTTTAGCGGGAGTCCCAAACACCGGGGAGCTGTTTTTT. This codes for CASGFLAGVPNTGELFF.

The chain uses TRBV12-3 or TRBV12-4 and TRBJ2-1; D is perhaps TRBD2 (5 bases). This CDR3 has 12 amino acids. Between the trimmed V and J ends, which lost 4 bases and 8 bases, there was a span of 9 bases. The CDR3 sequence: CASSSQRDEQFF. The DNA for the CDR3 is TGTGCCAGCAGTTCGCAGAGGGATGAGCAGTTCTTC.

The sample holds one count of this clonotype. A single base separates this from a much larger clone, so it may be a read error. V and J are TRBV6-5 and TRBJ2-5; no clear D gene. The CDR3 is 15 amino acids. Germline CDR1 reads MNHEY; CDR2 reads SVGAGI. The DNA for the CDR3 is TGTGTCAGCAGTTACGGTTTGAAGTACCAAGAGACCCAGTACTTC. Translated, it gives CVSSYGLKYQETQYF.

This clonotype has just a few counts. The rearrangement uses TRBV2 and TRBJ2-7; 12 nucleotides agree with TRBD1. The CDR3 has 16 amino acids. After removal of 8 bases from V and 3 bases from J, the junction contained 11 bases not matched to a gene. Germline CDR1 SNHLY, CDR2 FYNNEI. In DNA, the CDR3 is TGTGCCAGCTTGGGGACAGGGGGCGCCCCTGGCTACGAGCAGTACTTC. It codes for CASLGTGGAPGYEQYF.

In this sample, this clonotype turned up many times. CDR3 sequence: CASSLDSGGIGDTEAFF. The CDR3 nucleotides are TGCGCCAGCAGCTTGGATTCAGGGGGCATTGGCGACACTGAAGCTTTCTTT. The chain carries TRBV5-1 and TRBJ1-1; 8 bases map to TRBD1. Trimming at V came to 0 bases and at J to 3 bases, leaving 10 bases not matched to a gene. The V gene's germline CDR1 is SGHRS and CDR2 YFSETQ. CDR3 length equals 17 residues. The entire variable domain, with the rest obtained from reference TRBV5-1 and TRBJ1-1, is as follows: KAGVTQTPRYLIKTRGQQVTLSCSPISGHRSVSWYQQTPGQGLQFLFEYFSETQRNKGNFPGRFSGRQFSNSRSEMNVSTLELGDSALYLCASSLDSGGIGDTEAFFGQGTRLTVV.

The sample holds a few counts of this clonotype. The rearrangement joins TRBV28 to TRBJ2-1; 8 positions match TRBD2. The CDR3 sequence is 16 residues long. Per germline, CDR1 MDHEN and CDR2 SYDVKM. J lost 7 bases, V lost 2 bases, and 10 bases had no gene match. The CDR3 reads CASSLILAGVQNEQFF. Here the CDR3 DNA reads TGTGCCAGCAGTTTAATTCTAGCGGGCGTTCAGAATGAGCAGTTCTTC.

This clonotype occurred once. The chain combines TRBV2 with TRBJ2-7; D is unclear. From germline, CDR1 is SNHLY and CDR2 FYNNEI. Deletions cut 8 bases from V and 0 bases from J, with 11 bases between. This CDR3 contains 13 residues. The CDR3 nucleotides are TGTGCCAGCGCGATGTGGGACTCCTACGAGCAGTACTTC. Protein: CASAMWDSYEQYF.

The chain joins TRBV4-1 to TRBJ1-1, with 8 bases identical to TRBD1. The V segment lost 1 base and the J segment 8 bases; nucleotides outside the gene matches: 9. The CDR3 has 15 amino acids. Per the germline V gene, CDR1 is MGHRA and CDR2 is YSYEKL. The CDR3 here is CASSQAPGQAIEAFF. As DNA, the CDR3 is TGCGCCAGCAGCCAAGCACCGGGACAGGCAATCGAAGCTTTCTTT.

The chain links TRBV27 to TRBJ2-3; the match to TRBD2 covers 11 bases. Trimming removed 8 bases from V and 5 bases from J; junction bases left unmatched: 9. Germline CDR1 and CDR2: MNHEY and SMNVEV (reference sequence). The CDR3 sequence is 15 residues long. The CDR3 DNA reads as TGTGCCAGCCGAATAGCGGGAGGGCCAGTAGATACGCAGTATTTT. Translated: CASRIAGGPVDTQYF.

This clonotype has at least ten counts. V is TRBV5-8 and J is TRBJ2-3; D not resolved. Germline loops: CDR1 SGHTS, CDR2 YDEGEE. The CDR3 runs 12 residues. V was trimmed by 0 bases and J by 6 bases, leaving 5 bases between them. The CDR3 region is CASSLGMDTQYF. The DNA of the CDR3 is TGTGCCAGCAGCTTGGGGATGGATACGCAGTATTTT. The full variable domain, completed using reference TRBV5-8 and TRBJ2-3, is EAGVTQSPTHLIKTRGQQATLRCSPISGHTSVYWYQQALGLGLQFLLWYDEGEERNRGNFPPRFSGRQFPNYSSELNVNALELEDSALYLCASSLGMDTQYFGPGTRLTVL.

This clonotype was counted ten times or more. The J gene is TRBJ2-2, the V gene TRBV2; tentative D call: TRBD2 (6 bases). With 3 bases removed from V and 1 base from J, the gap between germline ends came to 9 bases. Germline assignment: CDR1 SNHLY and CDR2 FYNNEI. This CDR3 is built from 15 residues. In nucleotides, the CDR3 is TGTGCCAGCAGTGAGGAGGGAAAGAACACCGGGGAGCTGTTTTTT. Translating gives CASSEEGKNTGELFF.

This clonotype was detected only a few times. V and J are TRBV27 and TRBJ1-2; D possibly corresponds to TRBD1 (5 bases). Per germline, CDR1 MNHEY and CDR2 SMNVEV (reference sequence). V was cut by 7 bases and J by 4 bases, with 13 bases left in between. The CDR3 length is 13 residues. The CDR3 loop is CASMSTAGYGYTF. DNA of the CDR3: TGTGCCAGCATGTCGACAGCGGGCTATGGCTACACCTTC.

The chain employs TRBV12-3 or TRBV12-4 and TRBJ2-3, with 15 bases lining up with TRBD2. The CDR3 runs 20 residues. V gave up 2 bases and J gave up 6 bases; unmatched junction bases: 15. In DNA, the CDR3 is TGTGCCAGCAGTTTATTCCCATGGACTAGCGGGAGGGAGGAGTTGGATACGCAGTATTTT. This codes for CASSLFPWTSGREELDTQYF.

This clonotype was counted only a few times. The chain recombines TRBV7-3 with TRBJ2-3; 8 bases line up with TRBD2. Trimming at V came to 5 bases and at J to 0 bases, leaving 7 bases not matched to a gene. The CDR3 runs to 16 residues. Germline CDR1 reads SGHTA; CDR2 reads FQGTGA. Here the CDR3 reads CASSVVAGSSTDTQYF. The CDR3, as DNA: TGTGCCAGCAGCGTGGTAGCGGGATCGAGCACAGATACGCAGTATTTT. The full variable domain, in which reference TRBV7-3 and TRBJ2-3 provide the parts outside the CDR3, is GAGVSQTPSNKVTEKGKYVELRCDPISGHTALYWYRQSLGQGPEFLIYFQGTGAADDSGLPNDRFFAVRPEGSVSTLKIQRTERGDSAVYLCASSVVAGSSTDTQYFGPGTRLTVL.

This clonotype occurred many times. The J gene is TRBJ2-7, the V gene TRBV9, with D tentatively TRBD1 or TRBD2 (5 bases each). Per germline, CDR1 SGDLS and CDR2 YYNGEE. This CDR3 region has 14 residues. The ends were cut back, 7 bases at V and 3 bases at J, with 17 bases in the middle. CDR3 region: CASGPGPGDYEQYF. The CDR3 bases are TGTGCCAGCGGACCGGGACCTGGGGACTACGAGCAGTACTTC.

This chain uses TRBV23-1 with TRBJ2-2; D is ambiguous. TRBV23-1 is marked as an open reading frame, function uncertain. Trimming cost V 3 bases and J 6 bases, with 11 bases left between them. The length of the CDR3 is 14 residues. The DNA of the CDR3 is TGCGCCAGCAGTCAGGGGATGAAGGCCGGGGAGCTGTTTTTT. Amino acid sequence: CASSQGMKAGELFF.

The chain links TRBV24-1 to TRBJ2-5; D is unresolved. V was clipped by 8 bases and J by 2 bases, with 11 bases between them. There are 13 residues in the CDR3. CDR1 KGHDR and CDR2 SFDVKD come from the germline V gene. The CDR3 DNA sequence: TGTGCCACCAAAGCAGGCGAACAAGAGACCCAGTACTTC. Translating it yields CATKAGEQETQYF.

This clonotype occurred a few times. The rearrangement uses TRBV4-3 and TRBJ2-1, with D tentatively TRBD2 (6 bases). The CDR3 has 17 residues. Germline V gene sequence: CDR1 LGHNA, CDR2 YSLEER. Trimming left V 0 bases short and J 2 bases short, with 14 bases between. The CDR3 nucleotides are TGCGCCAGCAGCCAAGATTACGGGACTTTCGCCTACAATGAGCAGTTCTTC. Protein product: CASSQDYGTFAYNEQFF.

This clonotype has a handful of counts. The chain recombines TRBV7-2 with TRBJ2-1; D might be TRBD2 (5 bases). The germline V and J ends were trimmed by 7 bases and 4 bases, with 8 bases remaining between them. The CDR3 is 12 residues long. Germline CDR1 SGHTA, CDR2 FQGNSA. CDR3 loop: CASTEGYNEQFF. CDR3 coding DNA: TGTGCCAGCACCGAGGGTTACAATGAGCAGTTCTTC.

The chain joins TRBV7-6 to TRBJ2-7, with 15 bases aligning to TRBD2. J lost 5 bases, V lost 4 bases, and 6 bases had no gene match. Germline CDR1 reads SGHVS; CDR2 reads FNYEAQ. The CDR3 consists of 16 residues. CDR3 sequence (DNA): TGTGCCAGCAGCTCCGGGACTAGCGGGAGGATCGACGAGCAGTACTTC. Amino acids: CASSSGTSGRIDEQYF.

This clonotype has a handful of counts. This chain links TRBV2 with TRBJ2-7; 8 bases map to TRBD2. The CDR3 has 15 residues. Looked up from germline, CDR1 is SNHLY and CDR2 is FYNNEI. Trimming removed 2 bases from V and 4 bases from J; junction bases left unmatched: 7. Written as DNA, the CDR3 is TGTGCCAGCAGTGAAAGAGCGGGGGCCACTTACGAGCAGTACTTC. Translating gives CASSERAGATYEQYF.

This clonotype was detected a few times. The rearrangement links TRBV12-3 or TRBV12-4 to TRBJ2-5; either TRBD1 or TRBD2 may fit D (5 bases each). Trimming took off 4 bases at V and 2 bases at J, with 11 bases between the two ends. CDR3 length: 14 residues. CDR3 nucleotides: TGTGCCAGCAGTTATGGCAGGGAGCAAGAGACCCAGTACTTC. Translated: CASSYGREQETQYF.

The gene calls are TRBV7-3 and TRBJ2-1; D not certain. CDR1 SGHTA and CDR2 FQGTGA come from the germline V gene. This CDR3 contains 14 residues. The V and J ends lost 5 bases and 8 bases respectively, with 16 bases between them. CDR3 protein: CASSEDVYPYEQFF. The CDR3 DNA reads as TGTGCCAGCAGCGAGGACGTGTATCCGTATGAGCAGTTCTTC. Full variable domain (remainder filled in from reference TRBV7-3 and TRBJ2-1): GAGVSQTPSNKVTEKGKYVELRCDPISGHTALYWYRQSLGQGPEFLIYFQGTGAADDSGLPNDRFFAVRPEGSVSTLKIQRTERGDSAVYLCASSEDVYPYEQFFGPGTRLTVL.

In its sample, this clonotype was seen many times. This rearrangement joins TRBV28 to TRBJ2-2; D call uncertain. This CDR3 comprises 17 residues. Germline V gene sequence: CDR1 MDHEN, CDR2 SYDVKM. The germline V and J ends were trimmed by 3 bases and 7 bases, with 21 bases remaining between them. CDR3 residues: CASSLPDKSPAHGELFF. The DNA for the CDR3 is TGTGCCAGCAGTTTGCCAGACAAGTCTCCGGCACACGGGGAGCTGTTTTTT. The variable domain in full, with the rest retrieved from reference TRBV28 and TRBJ2-2, is DVKVTQSSRYLVKRTGEKVFLECVQDMDHENMFWYRQDPGLGLRLIYFSYDVKMKEKGDIPEGYSVSREKKERFSLILESASTNQTSMYLCASSLPDKSPAHGELFFGEGSRLTVL.

The V and J genes are TRBV2 and TRBJ2-1; no clear D gene. V gave up 4 bases and J gave up 3 bases, with 4 bases separating them. This CDR3 is 12 amino acids long. Germline values: CDR1 SNHLY, CDR2 FYNNEI. The DNA for the CDR3 is TGTGCCAGCAGTGGAAGCTACAATGAGCAGTTCTTC. Amino acids: CASSGSYNEQFF. Drawing the rest from reference TRBV2 and TRBJ2-1, the complete variable domain is EPEVTQTPSHQVTQMGQEVILRCVPISNHLYFYWYRQILGQKVEFLVSFYNNEISEKSEIFDDQFSVERPDGSNFTLKIRSTKLEDSAMYFCASSGSYNEQFFGPGTRLTVL.

With respect to this clonotype: One base away lies a much larger clone, so this may be a sequencing read error. The CDR3 nucleotides are TGTGCCAGCAGCGTAGGGAGGGACTCCTACGAGCAGTACTTC. Translated, it gives CASSVGRDSYEQYF. The V call is TRBV9, the J call TRBJ2-7, with a possible D match to TRBD2 (6 bases). This CDR3 region has 14 residues. Germline assignment: CDR1 SGDLS and CDR2 YYNGEE. Trimming removed 0 bases at V and 0 bases at J, with 7 bases between.